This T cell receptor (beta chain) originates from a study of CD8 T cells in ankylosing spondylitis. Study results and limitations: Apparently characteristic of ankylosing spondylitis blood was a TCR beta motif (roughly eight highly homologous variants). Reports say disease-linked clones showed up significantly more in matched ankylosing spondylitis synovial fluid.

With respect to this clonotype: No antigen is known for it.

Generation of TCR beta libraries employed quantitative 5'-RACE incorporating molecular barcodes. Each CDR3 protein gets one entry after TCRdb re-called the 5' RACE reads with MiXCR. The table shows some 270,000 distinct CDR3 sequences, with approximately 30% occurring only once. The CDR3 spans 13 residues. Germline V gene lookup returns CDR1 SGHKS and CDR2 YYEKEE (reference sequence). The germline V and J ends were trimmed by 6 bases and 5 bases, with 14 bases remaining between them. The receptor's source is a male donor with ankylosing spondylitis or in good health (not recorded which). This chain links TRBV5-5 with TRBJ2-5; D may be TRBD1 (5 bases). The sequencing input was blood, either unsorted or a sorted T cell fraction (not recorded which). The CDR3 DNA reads TGTGCCAGCACGCAAACGAACAGGGAGACCCAGTACTTC. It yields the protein CASTQTNRETQYF.